The text below deals with one T cell receptor beta chain. These data are taken from a study of shared clonotypes between healthy human individuals. The wider study: Donors had three CD4 naive, three CD4 memory, two CD8 naive and one CD8 memory plate apiece.

CD45RO-negative cells were positively selected for CCR7, leaving out terminally differentiated effector memory CD45RA+ cells. TCRdb's copy holds only in-frame clones and misses some; the assay was immunoSEQ multiplex PCR. Among about 1.9 million clones listed, roughly 93% were seen once. This TCR derives from a man aged 18 to 29 in good health. Some clones in this sample may be carry-over from other donors' samples. Source material: naive CD8+ T cells from PBMCs.

The CDR3 sequence is CASSQTGLAGGPSSYNEQFF. CDR3 nucleotides: TGCGCCAGCAGCCAGACGGGACTAGCGGGAGGACCGAGCTCCTACAATGAGCAGTTCTTC. V is TRBV4-1 and J is TRBJ2-1; 15 nucleotides line up with TRBD2. This CDR3 comprises 20 residues. Germline V gene data show CDR1 as MGHRA and CDR2 as YSYEKL. With 3 bases clipped from V and 0 bases from J, the junction kept 9 bases outside the gene matches.